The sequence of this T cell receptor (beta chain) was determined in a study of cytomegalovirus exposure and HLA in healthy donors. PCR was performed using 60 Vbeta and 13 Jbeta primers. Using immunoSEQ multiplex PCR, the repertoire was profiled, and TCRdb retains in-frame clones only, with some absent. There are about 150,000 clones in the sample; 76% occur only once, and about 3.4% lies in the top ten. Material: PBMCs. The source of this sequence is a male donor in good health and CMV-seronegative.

CDR3 in amino acids: CASSELAGAARHEQFF. CDR3 nucleotide sequence: TGTGCCAGTAGTGAACTAGCGGGAGCGGCGAGGCATGAGCAGTTCTTC. The V and J genes are TRBV19 and TRBJ2-1; 11 bases align to TRBD2. The germline V gene encodes CDR1 LNHDA and CDR2 SQIVND (reference sequence). J lost 8 bases, V lost 5 bases, and 11 bases had no gene match. CDR3 length equals 16 residues.